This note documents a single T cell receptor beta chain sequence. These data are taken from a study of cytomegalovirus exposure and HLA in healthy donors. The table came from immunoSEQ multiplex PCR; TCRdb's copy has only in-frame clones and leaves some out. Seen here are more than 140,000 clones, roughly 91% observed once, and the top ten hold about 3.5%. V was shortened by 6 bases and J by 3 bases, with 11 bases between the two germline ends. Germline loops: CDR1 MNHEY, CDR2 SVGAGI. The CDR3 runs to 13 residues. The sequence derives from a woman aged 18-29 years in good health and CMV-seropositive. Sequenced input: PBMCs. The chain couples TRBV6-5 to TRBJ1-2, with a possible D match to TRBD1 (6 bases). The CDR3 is CASSQDSYYGYTF. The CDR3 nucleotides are TGTGCCAGCAGCCAGGACAGCTACTATGGCTACACCTTC.